This is a list of T cell receptor beta chains from one sample in a study of neurological immune-mediated disorders. TCRdb re-called the 5' RACE reads with MiXCR, one entry per CDR3 protein. Of tens of thousands of distinct CDR3 sequences in the sample, around 3.1% were seen once. What was sequenced was PBMCs. These receptors were collected from a man aged 40-55 years with multiple sclerosis. The CDR3 runs from the conserved cysteine through the conserved F or W. A D gene is named only where the DNA matches it firmly. Size is omitted from some rows. Given values are once, few, many or a class for expanded clones.

v_gene,len,d_gene,abundance,j_gene,CDR3nt,CDR3aa
TRBV5-1,14,-,many,TRBJ1-6,TGCGCCAGCAGCTTTTCAGACGACGGTTCACCCCTCCACTTT,CASSFSDDGSPLHF
TRBV20-1,14,TRBD1,many,TRBJ1-3,TGCAGTGCTAGAGTCCAGGGGGCCGGAAACACCATATATTTT,CSARVQGAGNTIYF
TRBV2,15,-,many,TRBJ2-7,TGTGCCAGCAGTGAAGGGGAGCCGAACTCCTACGAGCAGTACTTC,CASSEGEPNSYEQYF
TRBV3-1,14,-,many,TRBJ1-1,TGTGCCAGCAGCCAAGATGGACGGGAGCCAGAAGCTTTCTTT,CASSQDGREPEAFF
TRBV6-1,14,-,-,TRBJ1-2,TGTGCCAGCAGACAGTCCGGACAGCGCGGAGGCTACACCTTC,CASRQSGQRGGYTF
TRBV25-1,14,TRBD1,many,TRBJ1-1,TGTGCCAGCCTTAACACAGGGGGAGTGAATGAAGCTTTCTTT,CASLNTGGVNEAFF
TRBV29-1,11,-,many,TRBJ1-2,TGCAGCGCCCAGACGGTGGATGGCTACACCTTC,CSAQTVDGYTF
TRBV6-5,15,-,many,TRBJ2-1,TGTGCCAGCTCCCCGCCCGGGGGGCGATACAATGAGCAGTTCTTC,CASSPPGGRYNEQFF
TRBV6-1,16,-,-,TRBJ1-2,TGTGCCAGCAGTGACCCTCGTGGGGCGCAGGGCTATGGCTACACCTTC,CASSDPRGAQGYGYTF
TRBV6-5,14,-,many,TRBJ1-2,TGTGCCAGCAGTTACTCCCACAGGTCCTATGGCTACACCTTC,CASSYSHRSYGYTF
TRBV5-1,14,-,many,TRBJ2-1,TGCGCCAGCAGCCGTGAGACGGCCGACAATGAGCAGTTCTTC,CASSRETADNEQFF
TRBV11-2,15,-,many,TRBJ2-7,TGTGCCAGCAGCTTGAGGGGGACCGGCCCCTACGAGCAGTACTTC,CASSLRGTGPYEQYF
TRBV20-1,17,-,many,TRBJ2-7,TGCAGTGCTAGTGATGCTACTATGAGCGTAGCCTCCTACGAGCAGTACTTC,CSASDATMSVASYEQYF
TRBV10-2,16,-,few,TRBJ1-1,TGCGCCAGCAGTGATCCGGGGGGCTACAAGGACACTGAAGCTTTCTTT,CASSDPGGYKDTEAFF
TRBV5-1,16,TRBD2,many,TRBJ2-7,TGCGCCAGCAGCATCGGGACTAGCGGGAGGATAGTCGAGCAGTACTTC,CASSIGTSGRIVEQYF
TRBV9,14,TRBD1,medium-sized,TRBJ1-1,TGTGCCAGCAGTACAGGGGGGTCGAACACTGAAGCTTTCTTT,CASSTGGSNTEAFF
TRBV12-3/TRBV12-4,15,-,many,TRBJ2-2,TGTGCCAGCAGAGTGGGGCCTAACGCGGGCGGGGAGCTGTTTTTT,CASRVGPNAGGELFF
TRBV5-1,16,TRBD2,many,TRBJ2-2,TGCGCCAGCAGCTTAGCTAGCGGGTTTAACACCGGGGAGCTGTTTTTT,CASSLASGFNTGELFF
TRBV5-1,14,TRBD1,many,TRBJ2-7,TGCGCCAGCAGCCCAGGGACAGACTCCTACGAGCAGTACTTC,CASSPGTDSYEQYF
TRBV19,13,TRBD2,many,TRBJ2-1,TGTGCCAGTAGTCCCGGGACTAGCGGTCAGCAGTTCTTC,CASSPGTSGQQFF
TRBV5-1,14,-,many,TRBJ2-7,TGCGCCAGCAGCTTGGCAGGGCGGTACTACGAGCAGTACTTC,CASSLAGRYYEQYF
TRBV7-2,17,-,many,TRBJ2-7,TGTGCCAGCGGAACGGGGGCGGTAGGGGTCCTTTCCTACGAGCAGTACTTC,CASGTGAVGVLSYEQYF
TRBV28,15,TRBD1,many,TRBJ1-6,TGTGCCAGCAGTTATACAGGGGGCGGTAATTCACCCCTCCACTTT,CASSYTGGGNSPLHF